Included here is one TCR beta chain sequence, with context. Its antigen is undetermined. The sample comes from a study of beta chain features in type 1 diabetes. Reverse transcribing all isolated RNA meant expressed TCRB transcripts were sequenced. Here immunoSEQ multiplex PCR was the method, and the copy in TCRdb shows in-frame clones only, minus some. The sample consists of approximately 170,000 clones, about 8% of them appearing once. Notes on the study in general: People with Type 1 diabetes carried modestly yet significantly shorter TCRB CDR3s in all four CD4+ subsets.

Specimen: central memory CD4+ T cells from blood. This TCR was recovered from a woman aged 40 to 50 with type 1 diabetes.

The CDR3 loop reads CASSDRRQGKMKTQYF. CDR3 nucleotides: TGTGCCAGCAGCGATCGCCGACAGGGAAAAATGAAGACCCAGTACTTC. This sequence joins TRBV5-4 and TRBJ2-5; 7 bases are shared with TRBD1. Germline CDR1 SGHNT, CDR2 YYREEE (reference sequence). This CDR3 is built from 16 residues. Germline trimming cut 4 bases from V and 6 bases from J; bases unmatched to any gene: 15. The whole variable domain, filled in from reference TRBV5-4 and TRBJ2-5, reads ETGVTQSPTHLIKTRGQQVTLRCSSQSGHNTVSWYQQALGQGPQFIFQYYREEENGRGNFPPRFSGLQFPNYSSELNVNALELDDSALYLCASSDRRQGKMKTQYFGPGTRLLVL.